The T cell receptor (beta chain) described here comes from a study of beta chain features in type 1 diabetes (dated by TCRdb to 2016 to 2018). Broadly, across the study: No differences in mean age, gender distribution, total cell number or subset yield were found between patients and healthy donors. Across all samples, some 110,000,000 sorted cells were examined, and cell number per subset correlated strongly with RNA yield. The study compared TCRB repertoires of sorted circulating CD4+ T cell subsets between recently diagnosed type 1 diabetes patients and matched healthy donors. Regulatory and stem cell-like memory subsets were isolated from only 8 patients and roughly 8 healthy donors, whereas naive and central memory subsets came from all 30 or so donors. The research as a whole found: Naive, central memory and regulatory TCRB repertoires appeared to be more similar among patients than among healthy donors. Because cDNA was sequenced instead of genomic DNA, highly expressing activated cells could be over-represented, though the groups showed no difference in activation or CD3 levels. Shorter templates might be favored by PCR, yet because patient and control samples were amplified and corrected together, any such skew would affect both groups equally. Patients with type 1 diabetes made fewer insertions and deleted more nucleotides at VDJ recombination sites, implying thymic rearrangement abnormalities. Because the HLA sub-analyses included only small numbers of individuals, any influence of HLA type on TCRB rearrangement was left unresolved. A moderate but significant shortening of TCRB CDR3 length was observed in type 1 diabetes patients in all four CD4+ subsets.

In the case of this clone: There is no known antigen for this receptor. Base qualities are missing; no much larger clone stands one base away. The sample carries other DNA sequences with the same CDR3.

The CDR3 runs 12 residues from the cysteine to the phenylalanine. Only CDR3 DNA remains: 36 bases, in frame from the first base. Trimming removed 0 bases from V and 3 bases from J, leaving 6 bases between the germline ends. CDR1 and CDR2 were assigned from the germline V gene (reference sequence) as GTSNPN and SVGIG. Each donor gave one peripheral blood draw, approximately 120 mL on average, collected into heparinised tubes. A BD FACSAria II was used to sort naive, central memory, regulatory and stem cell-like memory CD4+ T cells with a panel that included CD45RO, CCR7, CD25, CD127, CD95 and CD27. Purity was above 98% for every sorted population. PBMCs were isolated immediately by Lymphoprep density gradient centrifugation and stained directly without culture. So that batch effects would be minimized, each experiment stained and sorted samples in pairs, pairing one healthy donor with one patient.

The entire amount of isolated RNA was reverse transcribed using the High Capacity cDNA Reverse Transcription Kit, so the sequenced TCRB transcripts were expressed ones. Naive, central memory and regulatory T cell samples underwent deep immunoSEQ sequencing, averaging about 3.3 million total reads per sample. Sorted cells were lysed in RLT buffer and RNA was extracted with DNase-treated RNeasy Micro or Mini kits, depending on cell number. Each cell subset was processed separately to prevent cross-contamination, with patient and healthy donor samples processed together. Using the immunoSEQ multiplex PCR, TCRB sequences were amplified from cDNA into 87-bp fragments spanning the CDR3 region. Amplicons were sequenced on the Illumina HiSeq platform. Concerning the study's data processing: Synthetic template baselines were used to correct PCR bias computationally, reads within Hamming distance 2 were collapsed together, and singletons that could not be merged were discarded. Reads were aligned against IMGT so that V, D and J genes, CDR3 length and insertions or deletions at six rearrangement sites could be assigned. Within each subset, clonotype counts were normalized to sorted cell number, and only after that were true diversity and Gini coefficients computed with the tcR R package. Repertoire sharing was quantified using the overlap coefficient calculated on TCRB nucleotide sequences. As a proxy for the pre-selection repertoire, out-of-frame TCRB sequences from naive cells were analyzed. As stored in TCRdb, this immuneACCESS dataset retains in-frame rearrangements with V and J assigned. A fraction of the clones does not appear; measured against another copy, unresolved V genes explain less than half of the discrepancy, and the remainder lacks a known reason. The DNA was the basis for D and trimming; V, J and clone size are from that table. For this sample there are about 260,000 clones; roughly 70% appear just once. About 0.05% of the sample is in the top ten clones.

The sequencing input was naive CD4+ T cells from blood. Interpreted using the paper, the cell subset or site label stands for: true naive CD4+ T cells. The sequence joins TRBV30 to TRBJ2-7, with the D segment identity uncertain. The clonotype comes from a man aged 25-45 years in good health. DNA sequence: TGTGCCTGGAGTGTTGGATTCTACGAGCAGTACTTC. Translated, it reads CAWSVGFYEQYF.